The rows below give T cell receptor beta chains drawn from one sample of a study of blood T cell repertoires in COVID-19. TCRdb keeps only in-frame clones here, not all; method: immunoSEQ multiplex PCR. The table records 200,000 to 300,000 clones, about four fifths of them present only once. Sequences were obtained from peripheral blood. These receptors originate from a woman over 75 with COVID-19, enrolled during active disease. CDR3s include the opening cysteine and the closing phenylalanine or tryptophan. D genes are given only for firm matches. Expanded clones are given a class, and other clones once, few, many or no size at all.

CASQGQVNTGELFF | TGTGCCAGCCAGGGGCAGGTTAACACCGGGGAGCTGTTTTTT | TRBV7-3 | - | TRBJ2-2 | 14 | -
CASSPGTGFDTEAFF | TGTGCCAGCAGTCCGGGGACAGGGTTTGACACTGAAGCTTTCTTT | TRBV6-2/TRBV6-3 | TRBD1 | TRBJ1-1 | 15 | once
CSVSPGDRAQETQYF | TGCAGCGTTTCTCCAGGAGACAGGGCACAAGAGACCCAGTACTTC | TRBV29-1 | TRBD1 | TRBJ2-5 | 15 | -
CASHPTGVGNYGYTF | TGTGCCAGCCATCCCACAGGGGTCGGGAACTATGGCTACACCTTC | TRBV27 | TRBD1 | TRBJ1-2 | 15 | -
CASSQAKRWGYTF | TGTGCCAGCAGCCAAGCCAAGCGTTGGGGCTACACCTTC | TRBV3-1/TRBV3-2 | - | TRBJ1-2 | 13 | -
CASSPQSTQSLFF | TGTGCCAGCAGTCCACAGTCGACACAATCACTGTTTTTT | TRBV28 | - | TRBJ1-4 | 13 | -
CASSDDGSSPLHF | TGTGCCAGCAGCGACGACGGGAGTTCACCCCTCCACTTT | TRBV5-4 | - | TRBJ1-6 | 13 | few
CASSRGGNYGYTF | TGTGCCAGCAGCAGAGGGGGAAACTATGGCTACACCTTC | TRBV28 | - | TRBJ1-2 | 13 | -
CASSQDSGRSTQQYF | TGTGCCAGCAGCCAAGACAGCGGGAGGTCTACGCAGCAGTACTTC | TRBV4-2 | TRBD2 | TRBJ2-7 | 15 | once
CASSPQGRDQPQHF | TGTGCCAGCAGCCCGCAAGGCAGGGATCAGCCCCAGCATTTT | TRBV4-2 | - | TRBJ1-5 | 14 | -
CASSRGWGSTDTQYF | TGTGCCAGCAGTCGGGGATGGGGTTCCACAGATACGCAGTATTTT | TRBV6-2/TRBV6-3 | - | TRBJ2-3 | 15 | -
CASRLGHSSSGNTIYF | TGCGCCAGCAGGCTGGGACATTCGAGCTCTGGAAACACCATATATTTT | TRBV5-1 | - | TRBJ1-3 | 16 | few
CASSSLGGGNSPLHF | TGTGCCAGCAGCTCCCTGGGAGGGGGGAATTCACCCCTCCACTTT | TRBV5-6 | - | TRBJ1-6 | 15 | -
CASSPRDSGEQYF | TGTGCCAGCTCACCGCGGGACAGCGGGGAGCAGTACTTC | TRBV18 | - | TRBJ2-7 | 13 | -
CASSARTYNQPQHF | TGTGCCAGTAGTGCCAGGACTTACAATCAGCCCCAGCATTTT | TRBV19 | - | TRBJ1-5 | 14 | -
CASSFGTARADEQFF | TGTGCCAGCAGCTTTGGTACCGCCAGGGCGGATGAGCAGTTCTTC | TRBV7-9 | - | TRBJ2-1 | 15 | -
CASSQETSVSSTDTQYF | TGTGCCAGCAGCCAAGAGACTAGCGTCTCTAGCACAGATACGCAGTATTTT | TRBV4-2 | TRBD2 | TRBJ2-3 | 17 | -
CASSESLKGFGYTF | TGCGCCAGCAGTGAGTCGTTGAAGGGGTTTGGCTACACCTTC | TRBV10-2 | - | TRBJ1-2 | 14 | few
CASSLVREGEKLFF | TGTGCCAGCAGCTTAGTCCGGGAGGGGGAAAAACTGTTTTTT | TRBV7-9 | - | TRBJ1-4 | 14 | -
CSVAGLSEGGYTF | TGCAGCGTTGCAGGACTTTCCGAAGGGGGCTACACCTTC | TRBV29-1 | - | TRBJ1-2 | 13 | -
CASSPWGQGNTEAFF | TGTGCCAGCAGCCCCTGGGGACAGGGGAACACTGAAGCTTTCTTT | TRBV4-2 | TRBD1 | TRBJ1-1 | 15 | -
CASSLADSGHEQYF | TGCGCCAGCAGCTTGGCCGATAGCGGCCACGAGCAGTACTTC | TRBV5-1 | - | TRBJ2-7 | 14 | -
CASSMIRTVGNSPLHF | TGTGCCAGTAGTATGATTAGGACAGTCGGGAATTCACCCCTCCACTTT | TRBV19 | - | TRBJ1-6 | 16 | -
CASSGQVAAFF | TGTGCCAGCAGTGGACAGGTTGCGGCTTTCTTT | TRBV12-3/TRBV12-4 | TRBD1 | TRBJ1-1 | 11 | -
CASSLAGLSLEKLFF | TGCGCCAGCAGCTTGGCAGGGTTGTCGTTGGAAAAACTGTTTTTT | TRBV5-1 | - | TRBJ1-4 | 15 | -
CASSEGTGGNGYTF | TGTGCCAGCAGTGAGGGGACAGGGGGGAATGGCTACACCTTC | TRBV2 | TRBD1 | TRBJ1-2 | 14 | -
CASSPSADTQYF | TGTGCCAGCAGCCCTAGTGCAGATACGCAGTATTTT | TRBV9 | - | TRBJ2-3 | 12 | -
CASSSAGRNAFF | TGTGCCAGCAGCTCCGCGGGAAGGAATGCTTTCTTT | TRBV28 | - | TRBJ1-1 | 12 | -
CASSSQLEFSQFF | TGTGCCAGCAGCTCCCAATTGGAGTTTTCGCAGTTCTTC | TRBV7-2 | - | TRBJ2-1 | 13 | -
CASSRDRSLSYNEQFF | TGTGCCAGCAGTCGGGACAGGAGCCTCTCCTACAATGAGCAGTTCTTC | TRBV6-2/TRBV6-3 | TRBD1 | TRBJ2-1 | 16 | -
CASSPPTGGYEQYF | TGTGCCAGCTCACCACCGACAGGAGGATACGAGCAGTACTTC | TRBV18 | - | TRBJ2-7 | 14 | -
CASSYLKGLNYGYTF | TGTGCCAGCAGTTATCTTAAGGGACTTAACTATGGCTACACCTTC | TRBV6-5 | - | TRBJ1-2 | 15 | -
CASSSFGQASYEQYF | TGTGCCAGCAGCTCCTTTGGACAGGCTTCCTACGAGCAGTACTTC | TRBV7-9 | TRBD1 | TRBJ2-7 | 15 | -
CASGEGNSPLHF | TGTGCCAGCGGAGAGGGAAATTCACCCCTCCACTTT | TRBV7-9 | - | TRBJ1-6 | 12 | -
CASRTTGAYNEQFF | TGTGCCAGCAGGACGACGGGAGCGTACAATGAGCAGTTCTTC | TRBV2 | - | TRBJ2-1 | 14 | few
CASSSGQLSYNEQFF | TGTGCCAGCAGTTCGGGACAACTCTCCTACAATGAGCAGTTCTTC | TRBV28 | - | TRBJ2-1 | 15 | -
CASSQRDYEQYF | TGTGCCAGCAGCCAACGGGACTACGAGCAGTACTTC | TRBV3-1/TRBV3-2 | - | TRBJ2-7 | 12 | -
CATRTDYGYTF | TGTGCCACCAGGACAGACTATGGCTACACCTTC | TRBV6-4 | - | TRBJ1-2 | 11 | once
CASSPGTGLGVRNQPQHF | TGTGCCAGCAGTCCGGGGACAGGGCTAGGGGTTCGCAATCAGCCCCAGCATTTT | TRBV27 | TRBD1 | TRBJ1-5 | 18 | -
CASQRGLAGDEQYF | TGTGCCAGTCAAAGGGGACTAGCGGGAGACGAGCAGTACTTC | TRBV19 | TRBD2 | TRBJ2-7 | 14 | -
CASSLRTRADNEQFF | TGTGCCAGCAGCCTGCGTACCAGGGCGGACAATGAGCAGTTCTTC | TRBV11-1 | - | TRBJ2-1 | 15 | -
CASRSGTGSTEAFF | TGTGCCAGCAGATCCGGGACAGGGAGCACTGAAGCTTTCTTT | TRBV2 | TRBD1 | TRBJ1-1 | 14 | -
CASSFGGGVKSTDTQYF | TGTGCCAGCAGTTTTGGGGGCGGCGTTAAGAGCACAGATACGCAGTATTTT | TRBV27 | - | TRBJ2-3 | 17 | -
CASSFSGDREQPQHF | TGTGCCAGCAGCTTTTCAGGGGACAGAGAGCAGCCCCAGCATTTT | TRBV5-5 | TRBD1 | TRBJ1-5 | 15 | -
CASSLRTPSTDTQYF | TGTGCCAGCAGTTTAAGGACACCCAGCACAGATACGCAGTATTTT | TRBV28 | - | TRBJ2-3 | 15 | -
CATYGFGVIHF | TGTGCCACCTATGGATTCGGGGTTATCCACTTT | TRBV6-5 | - | TRBJ1-6 | 11 | -
CASSSGTGGKYSYGYTF | TGTGCCAGCAGTTCCGGGACAGGGGGCAAATATAGCTATGGCTACACCTTC | TRBV27 | TRBD1 | TRBJ1-2 | 17 | -
CASSRDRHYEQYF | TGTGCCAGCAGCCGGGACAGGCACTACGAGCAGTACTTC | TRBV7-8 | TRBD1 | TRBJ2-7 | 13 | -
CASWRTEAFF | TGTGCCAGCTGGAGGACTGAAGCTTTCTTT | TRBV6-5 | - | TRBJ1-1 | 10 | few
CASRTGAASSYNEQFF | TGTGCCAGCAGAACAGGGGCGGCGAGCTCCTACAATGAGCAGTTCTTC | TRBV28 | TRBD1 | TRBJ2-1 | 16 | -
CASTQGQQPQHF | TGTGCCAGCACGCAGGGGCAACAGCCCCAGCATTTT | TRBV12-3/TRBV12-4 | - | TRBJ1-5 | 12 | -
CASSLAVAANSPLHF | TGTGCCAGCAGCTTAGCAGTGGCCGCAAATTCACCCCTCCACTTT | TRBV7-6 | - | TRBJ1-6 | 15 | -
CASSLGRWGGNYNEQFF | TGTGCCAGCAGCCTCGGCCGGTGGGGCGGAAACTACAATGAGCAGTTCTTC | TRBV7-2 | - | TRBJ2-1 | 17 | once
CASSRTETGLRREAFF | TGTGCCAGTAGTAGAACAGAAACAGGCCTCCGAAGGGAAGCTTTCTTT | TRBV19 | - | TRBJ1-1 | 16 | -